This paragraph reports one TCR beta chain. Its antigen remains unidentified. This sample is drawn from a study of beta chain features in type 1 diabetes. The wider study: Sorted cells, 107,917,701 in number, were examined across all samples. General study results and limits: More deletions and fewer insertions at VDJ junctions were seen in type 1 diabetes patients. All four CD4+ subsets from Type 1 diabetes patients carried moderately but significantly shorter TCRB CDR3s. Resolution of whether HLA type affects TCRB rearrangement was not achieved here.

V dropped 6 bases and J dropped 2; count of bases not matched to a gene: 6. The CDR3 runs to 14 residues. Germline assignment: CDR1 SQVTM and CDR2 ANQGSEA. The sequenced template was cDNA made from the entire isolated RNA. TCRdb's table, derived via immunoSEQ multiplex PCR, lists solely in-frame clones and lacks some. The sample has about 27,000 clones, 56% seen once. Sample: Tregs from blood. The rearrangement uses TRBV29-1 and TRBJ2-7, with TRBD1 identical over 11 bases. The source is a woman younger than 30 with type 1 diabetes. CDR3 nucleotide sequence: TGCAGCGTAGTGCCGGGACAGGGGGCCTACGAGCAGTACTTC. It translates to CSVVPGQGAYEQYF.